This T cell receptor (beta chain) was captured by sequencing in a study of CD4 and CD8 cells across lung adenocarcinoma regions. Germline assignment: CDR1 MNHEY and CDR2 SVGAGI. V dropped 0 bases and J dropped 3 bases, with 12 bases sitting between them. CDR3 size: 16 residues. Donors had localized lung adenocarcinoma, a non-small cell lung cancer. Using its own MiXCR run on the PCR reads, TCRdb lists one record per CDR3 protein. The data contain 16,000 or so distinct CDR3 sequences, under 70% of them singletons. The sequencing sample was made of CD8+ T cells from the center of a lung tumor. This chain links TRBV6-5 with TRBJ2-1; D may be TRBD2 (6 bases). This receptor was taken from a female donor with lung adenocarcinoma. The CD4 and CD8 labels of this study may be unreliable. CDR3 residues: CASSYSMVADYNEQFF. The CDR3 DNA is TGTGCCAGCAGTTACTCGATGGTAGCGGACTACAATGAGCAGTTCTTC.